The 23 T cell receptor beta chains listed next were all sequenced from one sample in a study of blood T cell repertoires in COVID-19. Only in-frame clones appear in the TCRdb table, and some are missing; sequencing was by immunoSEQ multiplex PCR. Counted here are about 98,000 clones, about 80% occurring once; the ten biggest clones make up approximately 11%. Material for sequencing was peripheral blood. Receptors were obtained from a man between 65 and 79 years old with active or convalescent COVID-19.

The rearrangement uses TRBV30 and TRBJ2-6; 9 positions match TRBD1. The CDR3 is 18 residues long. Germline values: CDR1 GTSNPN, CDR2 SVGIG (reference sequence). V shed 0 bases and J 4 bases; nucleotides not matched to a gene: 10. DNA for the CDR3: TGTGCCTGGAGTGTACGGTCCCGGGACAGGGACGGGGCCAACGTCCTGACTTTC. Its translation is CAWSVRSRDRDGANVLTF.

This clone turned up a few times. The V and J genes are TRBV9 and TRBJ2-7; TRBD2 is a possible D gene (6 bases). V lost 4 bases to trimming and J lost 7 bases, with 18 bases between them. The germline V gene encodes CDR1 SGDLS and CDR2 YYNGEE. This CDR3 is built from 14 residues. The CDR3 sequence: CASSKSGSPGEQYF. The CDR3 nucleotides read TGTGCCAGCAGCAAAAGCGGGTCCCCCGGGGAGCAGTACTTC.

The chain employs TRBV5-1 and TRBJ2-3, with 9 bases aligning to TRBD2. The CDR3 sequence is 17 residues long. V gave up 5 bases and J gave up 2 bases; unmatched junction bases: 12. Germline CDR1 and CDR2: SGHRS and YFSETQ. The CDR3 loop is CASSKTLAGGTTDTQYF. DNA for the CDR3: TGCGCCAGCAGTAAAACCTTGGCGGGGGGGACCACAGATACGCAGTATTTT.

V and J are TRBV30 and TRBJ1-2, with 8 bases aligning to TRBD1. V lost 3 bases and J lost 6; bases outside the gene matches: 3. Germline V gene sequence: CDR1 GTSNPN, CDR2 SVGIG (reference sequence). This CDR3 region has 12 residues. The CDR3 DNA is TGTGCCTGGAGCGGGGGACAGGATGGCTACACCTTC. This translates into CAWSGGQDGYTF. Filled out from reference TRBV30 and TRBJ1-2, the complete variable domain reads SQTIHQWPATLVQPVGSPLSLECTVEGTSNPNLYWYRQAAGRGLQLLFYSVGIGQISSEVPQNLSASRPQDRQFILSSKKLLLSDSGFYLCAWSGGQDGYTFGSGTRLTVV.

This clone came up a few times. The chain has TRBV5-1 and TRBJ2-7; 8 bases fit TRBD1. Trimming cost V 0 bases and J 0 bases; bases outside gene matches: 2. Germline V gene sequence: CDR1 SGHRS, CDR2 YFSETQ. This CDR3 spans 15 amino acids. CDR3 region: CASSLEGQGSYEQYF. CDR3 DNA sequence: TGCGCCAGCAGCTTGGAAGGACAGGGCTCCTACGAGCAGTACTTC.

This chain uses TRBV11-2 with TRBJ2-7; D ambiguous. Germline CDR1 SGHAT, CDR2 FQNNGV. The CDR3 extends over 12 amino acids. Trimming took off 5 bases at V and 3 bases at J, with 8 bases between the two ends. The CDR3: CASSPGGYEQYF. CDR3 sequence (DNA): TGTGCCAGCAGCCCCGGCGGCTACGAGCAGTACTTC.

This chain joins TRBV6-5 and TRBJ2-7; the match to TRBD1 covers 10 bases. V was clipped by 2 bases and J by 1 base; unmatched bases: 2. The length of the CDR3 is 15 residues. CDR1 MNHEY and CDR2 SVGAGI come from the germline V gene. For the CDR3, the DNA is TGTGCCAGCAGTTACGGGACAGGGGATTCCTACGAGCAGTACTTC. It encodes CASSYGTGDSYEQYF.

This chain uses TRBV11-3 with TRBJ2-2; D call uncertain. This CDR3 has 14 amino acids. Germline values: CDR1 SGHNT, CDR2 YENEEA. V gave up 3 bases and J gave up 8 bases, with 13 bases separating them. For the CDR3, the DNA is TGTGCCAGCAGCTTCCACCTAACGAGGGGGGAGCTGTTTTTT. Protein: CASSFHLTRGELFF.

The chain employs TRBV19 and TRBJ2-1; 13 nucleotides match TRBD2. With V trimmed by 2 bases and J by 9 bases, 4 bases remained unmatched. Germline values: CDR1 LNHDA, CDR2 SQIVND (reference sequence). The CDR3 consists of 15 residues. Here the CDR3 reads CASSIRTSGGGEQFF. In DNA, the CDR3 is TGTGCCAGTAGTATAAGGACTAGCGGGGGTGGTGAGCAGTTCTTC.

The chain joins TRBV3-1 (or the pseudogene TRBV3-2) to TRBJ2-5; tentatively, D is TRBD2 (5 bases). This CDR3 contains 16 residues. V shed 4 bases and J shed 2 bases, with 17 bases lying between them. Germline loops: CDR1 LGHDT, CDR2 YNNKEL (reference sequence). CDR3 in DNA: TGTGCCAGCAGCCTCCCCACAGCGGCCCAGCAAGAGACCCAGTACTTC. It specifies CASSLPTAAQQETQYF.

This clone was observed once. This chain uses TRBV3-1 (or the pseudogene TRBV3-2) with TRBJ2-3; possible D gene TRBD2, 5 bases. The germline V and J ends were trimmed by 2 bases and 4 bases, with 10 bases remaining between them. This CDR3 is 14 amino acids long. CDR1 and CDR2 (germline): LGHDT, YNNKEL (reference sequence). The CDR3 DNA reads as TGTGCCAGCAGCCAACGGACTGGAGCAGATACGCAGTATTTT. This sequence encodes CASSQRTGADTQYF.

The chain recombines TRBV15 with TRBJ1-1, with unresolved D. Trimming left V 0 bases short and J 2 bases short, with 4 bases between. This CDR3 comprises 13 residues. Germline CDR1 is LNHNV and CDR2 is YYDKDF (reference sequence). This CDR3 reads CATSRDVNTEAFF. CDR3 coding DNA: TGTGCCACCAGCAGAGACGTCAACACTGAAGCTTTCTTT.

The chain has TRBV5-8 and TRBJ1-1; no definite D call. The CDR3 has 18 residues. V was shortened by 2 bases and J by 0 bases, with 20 bases between the two germline ends. From germline, CDR1 is SGHTS and CDR2 YDEGEE. Written as DNA, the CDR3 is TGTGCCAGCAGCTTTCGGCGGGGAAGGCTTACCTTGAACACTGAAGCTTTCTTT. This encodes CASSFRRGRLTLNTEAFF.

This chain joins TRBV6-2 or TRBV6-3 and TRBJ2-1, with TRBD1 as a possible D gene (6 bases). Germline V CDR1 and CDR2: MNHEY, SVGEGT. The V gene lost 6 bases and the J gene lost 9 bases, with 18 bases spanning the gap. The CDR3 covers 14 residues. CDR3 sequence: CASSNTGMVGEQFF. CDR3 DNA sequence: TGTGCCAGCAGCAACACAGGGATGGTCGGTGAGCAGTTCTTC.

The J gene is TRBJ2-5, the V gene TRBV19; weak D call: TRBD1 (6 bases). The V gene's germline CDR1 is LNHDA and CDR2 SQIVND (reference sequence). V lost 10 bases, J lost 5 bases, and 29 bases lay in between. The CDR3 loop spans 17 amino acids. The CDR3 sequence: CATRVGGGPGVSETQYF. CDR3 nucleotide sequence: TGTGCCACCCGGGTGGGTGGGGGCCCCGGGGTTTCGGAGACCCAGTACTTC.

CDR3 sequence (DNA): TGTGCCATCAGTGAGTCGCCAGGGGGCTCTCAGCCCCAGCATTTT. The encoded protein is CAISESPGGSQPQHF. This rearrangement joins TRBV10-3 to TRBJ1-5; 8 nucleotides agree with TRBD1. The V gene end was trimmed by 0 bases and the J gene end by 6 bases; junction bases not matched to a gene: 4. Germline V gene sequence: CDR1 ENHRY, CDR2 SYGVKD. The CDR3 is made up of 15 amino acids.

Notes on this clone: Distinct nucleotide sequences in the sample also encode this CDR3. The V gene is TRBV18, the J gene TRBJ1-2, with 11 positions matching TRBD1. CDR1 and CDR2 from the germline V gene are KGHSH and LQKENI. J lost 7 bases, V lost 3 bases, and 1 base had no gene match. This CDR3 spans 13 amino acids. The DNA of the CDR3 is TGTGCCAGCTCACCCGGGACAGGGGGTGGCTACACCTTC. Protein product: CASSPGTGGGYTF.

The genes are TRBV7-6 and TRBJ1-3; 8 nucleotides align to TRBD1. With V trimmed by 4 bases and J by 2 bases, 4 bases remained unmatched. The length of the CDR3 is 15 residues. Germline CDR1 is SGHVS and CDR2 is FNYEAQ. The CDR3 DNA follows: TGTGCCAGCAGCTCCCTGGACAGGGCTGGAAACACCATATATTTT. It yields the protein CASSSLDRAGNTIYF.

V usage is TRBV6-6 and J usage is TRBJ1-3; the match to TRBD1 covers 7 bases. The CDR3 length is 15 residues. From germline, CDR1 is MNHNY and CDR2 SVGAGI (reference sequence). The V segment lost 4 bases and the J segment 3 bases; nucleotides outside the gene matches: 6. The CDR3 region has the DNA TGTGCCAGCAGTTCCAGGACAGGCCGTGGAAACACCATATATTTT. This encodes CASSSRTGRGNTIYF.

CDR3 sequence (DNA): TGCGCCAGCAGCTGGGGCTCGGGCACAGATACGCAGTATTTT. Residues: CASSWGSGTDTQYF. The chain links TRBV5-1 to TRBJ2-3, with D perhaps matching TRBD1 (5 bases). From germline, CDR1 is SGHRS and CDR2 YFSETQ. The ends were cut back, 3 bases at V and 1 base at J, with 9 bases in the middle. CDR3 length: 14 amino acids.

The rearrangement uses TRBV18 and TRBJ2-1, with 8 bases lining up with TRBD2. The germline V gene has CDR1 KGHSH and CDR2 LQKENI. V dropped 6 bases and J dropped 4; count of bases not matched to a gene: 8. This CDR3 is built from 15 residues. CDR3 bases: TGTGCCAGCTCGACGAGCGGGGGAGGTTACAATGAGCAGTTCTTC. Translated: CASSTSGGGYNEQFF. The full variable domain, in which reference TRBV18 and TRBJ2-1 provide the parts outside the CDR3, is NAGVMQNPRHLVRRRGQEARLRCSPMKGHSHVYWYRQLPEEGLKFMVYLQKENIIDESGMPKERFSAEFPKEGPSILRIQQVVRGDSAAYFCASSTSGGGYNEQFFGPGTRLTVL.

V usage is TRBV27 and J usage is TRBJ1-1; unclear D gene. The length of the CDR3 is 15 residues. CDR1 and CDR2 from the germline V gene are MNHEY and SMNVEV (reference sequence). V lost 0 bases to trimming and J lost 0 bases, with 8 bases between them. CDR3 nucleotide sequence: TGTGCCAGCAGTTTATCTGCGGGTATGAACACTGAAGCTTTCTTT. Protein: CASSLSAGMNTEAFF.

This sequence joins TRBV7-9 and TRBJ2-3; D may be TRBD2 (5 bases). Germline V lookup: CDR1 SEHNR, CDR2 FQNEAQ (reference sequence). The CDR3 runs to 14 residues. V was clipped by 3 bases and J by 1 base, with 8 bases between them. CDR3 nucleotide sequence: TGTGCCAGCAGCTTGAGCGGTCGCACAGATACGCAGTATTTT. Its protein is CASSLSGRTDTQYF.